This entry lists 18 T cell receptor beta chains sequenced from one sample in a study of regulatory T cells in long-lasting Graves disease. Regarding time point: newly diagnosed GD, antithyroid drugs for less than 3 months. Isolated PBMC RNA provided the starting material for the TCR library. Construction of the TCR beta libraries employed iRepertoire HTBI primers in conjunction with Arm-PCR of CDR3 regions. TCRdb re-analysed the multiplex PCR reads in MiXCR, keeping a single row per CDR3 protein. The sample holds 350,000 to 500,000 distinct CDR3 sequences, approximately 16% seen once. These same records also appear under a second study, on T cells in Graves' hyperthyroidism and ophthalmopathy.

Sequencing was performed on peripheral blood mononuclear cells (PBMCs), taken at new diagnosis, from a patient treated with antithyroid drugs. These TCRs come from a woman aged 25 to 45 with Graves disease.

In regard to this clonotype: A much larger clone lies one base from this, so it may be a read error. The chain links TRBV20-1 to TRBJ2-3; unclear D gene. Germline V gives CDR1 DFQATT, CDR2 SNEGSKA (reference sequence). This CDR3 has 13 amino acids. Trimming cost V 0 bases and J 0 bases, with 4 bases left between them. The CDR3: CSARETSTDTQYF. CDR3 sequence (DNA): TGCAGTGCTAGAGAGACTAGCACAGATACGCAGTATTTT.

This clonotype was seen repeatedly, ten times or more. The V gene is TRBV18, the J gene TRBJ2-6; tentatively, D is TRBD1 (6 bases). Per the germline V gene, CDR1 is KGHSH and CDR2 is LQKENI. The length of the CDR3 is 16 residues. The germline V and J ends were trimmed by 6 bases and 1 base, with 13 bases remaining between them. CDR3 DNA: TGTGCCAGCTCCAGGACAGCGCCTTCTGGGGCCAACGTCCTGACTTTC. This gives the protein CASSRTAPSGANVLTF.

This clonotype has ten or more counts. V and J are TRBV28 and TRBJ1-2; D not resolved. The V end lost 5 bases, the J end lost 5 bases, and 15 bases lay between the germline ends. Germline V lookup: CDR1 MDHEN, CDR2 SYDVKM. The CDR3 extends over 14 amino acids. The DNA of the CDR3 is TGTGCCAGCAGTCCTCCCCGCGGCGGTTATGGCTACACCTTC. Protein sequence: CASSPPRGGYGYTF.

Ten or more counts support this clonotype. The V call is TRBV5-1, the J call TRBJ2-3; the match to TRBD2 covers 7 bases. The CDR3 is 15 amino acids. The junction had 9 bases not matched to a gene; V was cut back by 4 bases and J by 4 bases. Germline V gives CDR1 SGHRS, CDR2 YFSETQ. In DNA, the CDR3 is TGCGCCAGCAGCCCCGGGACTACCGACCCAGATACGCAGTATTTT. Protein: CASSPGTTDPDTQYF.

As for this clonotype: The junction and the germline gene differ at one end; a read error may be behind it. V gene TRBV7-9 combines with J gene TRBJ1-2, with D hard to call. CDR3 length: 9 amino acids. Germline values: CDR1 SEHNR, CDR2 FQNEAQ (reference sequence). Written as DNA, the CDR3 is TGTGCCAGCAGCCCCGGGAGGAACTTC. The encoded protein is CASSPGRNF.

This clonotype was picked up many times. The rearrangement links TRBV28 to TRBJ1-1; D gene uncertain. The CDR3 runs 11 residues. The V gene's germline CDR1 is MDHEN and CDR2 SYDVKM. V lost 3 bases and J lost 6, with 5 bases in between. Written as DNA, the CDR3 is TGTGCCAGCAGTTTGGTCTCTGAAGCTTTCTTT. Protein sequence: CASSLVSEAFF.

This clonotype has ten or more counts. Here the CDR3 DNA reads TGTGCCAGCAGCCCTGGAAGCGGGAACCGTTTTGGCGAGCAGTACTTC. Its protein product is CASSPGSGNRFGEQYF. The chain combines TRBV27 with TRBJ2-7; TRBD2 matches 7 bases. The junction had 17 bases not matched to a gene; V was cut back by 6 bases and J by 6 bases. CDR1 is MNHEY and CDR2 is SMNVEV in the germline V gene (reference sequence). This CDR3 has 16 residues.

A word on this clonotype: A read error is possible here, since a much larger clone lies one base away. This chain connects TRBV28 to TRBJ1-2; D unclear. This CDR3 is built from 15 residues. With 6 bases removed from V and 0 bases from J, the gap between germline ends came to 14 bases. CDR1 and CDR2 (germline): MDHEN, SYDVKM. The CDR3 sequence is CASRTRRAANYGYTF. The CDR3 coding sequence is TGTGCCAGCAGAACCAGGAGGGCCGCTAACTATGGCTACACCTTC.

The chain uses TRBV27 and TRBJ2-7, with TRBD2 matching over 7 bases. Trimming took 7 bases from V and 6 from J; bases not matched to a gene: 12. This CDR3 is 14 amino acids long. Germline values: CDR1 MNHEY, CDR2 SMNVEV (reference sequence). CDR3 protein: CASKGISWEGEQYF. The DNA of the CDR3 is TGTGCCAGCAAAGGTATCAGCTGGGAGGGCGAGCAGTACTTC.

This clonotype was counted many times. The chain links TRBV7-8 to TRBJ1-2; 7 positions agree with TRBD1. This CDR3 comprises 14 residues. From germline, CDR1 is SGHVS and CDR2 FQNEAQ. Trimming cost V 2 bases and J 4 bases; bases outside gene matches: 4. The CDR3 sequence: CASSLTGAGYGYTF. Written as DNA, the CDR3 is TGTGCCAGCAGCTTAACAGGGGCAGGCTATGGCTACACCTTC.

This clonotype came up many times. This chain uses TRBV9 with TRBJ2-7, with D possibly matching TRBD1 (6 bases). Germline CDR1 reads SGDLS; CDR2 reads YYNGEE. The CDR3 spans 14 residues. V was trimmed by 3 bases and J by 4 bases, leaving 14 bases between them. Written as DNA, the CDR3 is TGTGCCAGCAGCGAGGACAGAGCTGGTTACGAGCAGTACTTC. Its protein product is CASSEDRAGYEQYF.

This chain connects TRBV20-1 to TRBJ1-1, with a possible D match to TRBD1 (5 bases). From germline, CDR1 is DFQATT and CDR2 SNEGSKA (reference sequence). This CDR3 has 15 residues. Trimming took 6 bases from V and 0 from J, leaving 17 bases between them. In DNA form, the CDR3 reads TGCAGTGCGCCGCGGGGCCGGATATTGAACACTGAAGCTTTCTTT. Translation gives CSAPRGRILNTEAFF.

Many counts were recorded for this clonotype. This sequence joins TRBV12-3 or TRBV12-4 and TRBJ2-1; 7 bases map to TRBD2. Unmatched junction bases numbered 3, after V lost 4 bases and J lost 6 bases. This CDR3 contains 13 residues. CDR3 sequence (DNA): TGTGCCAGCAGTTACGGCGGGGGCAATGAGCAGTTCTTC. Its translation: CASSYGGGNEQFF.

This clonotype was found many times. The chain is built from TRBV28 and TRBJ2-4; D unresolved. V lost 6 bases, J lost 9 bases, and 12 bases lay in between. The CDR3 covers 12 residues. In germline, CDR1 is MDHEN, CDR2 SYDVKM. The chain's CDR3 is CASSPRSTIQYF. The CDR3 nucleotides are TGTGCCAGCAGCCCTCGTAGCACCATTCAGTACTTC. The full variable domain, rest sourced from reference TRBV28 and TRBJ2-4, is DVKVTQSSRYLVKRTGEKVFLECVQDMDHENMFWYRQDPGLGLRLIYFSYDVKMKEKGDIPEGYSVSREKKERFSLILESASTNQTSMYLCASSPRSTIQYFGAGTRLSVL.

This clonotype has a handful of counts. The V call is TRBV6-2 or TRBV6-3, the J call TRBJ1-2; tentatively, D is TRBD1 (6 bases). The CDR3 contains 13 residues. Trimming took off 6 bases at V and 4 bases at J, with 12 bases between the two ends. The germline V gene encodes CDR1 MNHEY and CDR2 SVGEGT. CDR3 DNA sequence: TGTGCCAGCAGCCGCGGGGGGCTCTATGGCTACACCTTC. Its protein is CASSRGGLYGYTF.

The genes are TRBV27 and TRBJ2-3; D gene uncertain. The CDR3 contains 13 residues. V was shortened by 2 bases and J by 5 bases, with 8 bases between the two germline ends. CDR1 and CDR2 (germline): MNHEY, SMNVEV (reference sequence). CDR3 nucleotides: TGTGCCAGCAGTTTAATCCAGAAAGATACGCAGTATTTT. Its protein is CASSLIQKDTQYF.

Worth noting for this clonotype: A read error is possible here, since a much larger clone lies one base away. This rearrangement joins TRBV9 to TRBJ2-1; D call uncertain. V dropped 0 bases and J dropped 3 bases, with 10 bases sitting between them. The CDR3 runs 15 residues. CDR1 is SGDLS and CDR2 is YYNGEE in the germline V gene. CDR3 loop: CASSVDSSFYNEQFF. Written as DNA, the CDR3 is TGTGCCAGCAGCGTAGATTCTAGTTTCTACAATGAGCAGTTCTTC.

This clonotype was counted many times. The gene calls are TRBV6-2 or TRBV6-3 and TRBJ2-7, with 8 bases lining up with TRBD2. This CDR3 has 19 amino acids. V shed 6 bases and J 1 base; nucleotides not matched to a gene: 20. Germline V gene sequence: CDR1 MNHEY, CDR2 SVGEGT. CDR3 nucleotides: TGTGCCAGCAGCCCTCAGTTCCCGACGCGGGGGGCAGGATCCTACGAGCAGTACTTC. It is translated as CASSPQFPTRGAGSYEQYF.